The sequence of this TCR beta chain was determined in a study of blood T cell repertoires in COVID-19. Data came from immunoSEQ multiplex PCR; TCRdb stores just in-frame clones and leaves some out. The sample contains some 250,000 clones, approximately 83% of which appear only once. Per the germline V gene, CDR1 is MRHNA and CDR2 is SNTAGT. This CDR3 is built from 16 residues. J was trimmed by 3 bases and V by 3 bases; bases with no gene match: 6. The TCR sequence derives from a woman aged 40 to 55 with acute COVID-19. Input material: PBMCs or T cells enriched from blood (not recorded which). V usage is TRBV6-4 and J usage is TRBJ2-1; 9 bases match TRBD2. The CDR3 loop is CASSERTSVNYNEQFF. The CDR3 bases are TGTGCCAGCAGTGAGAGGACTAGCGTTAACTACAATGAGCAGTTCTTC.